Listed below are T cell receptor beta chains from one sample, sequenced in a study of response to subunit inactivated influenza vaccine. TCRdb itself ran the RT-PCR reads through MiXCR, one entry per CDR3 protein. Among about 500,000 distinct CDR3 sequences listed, approximately 7.7% were seen once. This specimen was PBMCs from blood, taken less than 30 months after vaccination. Every receptor here comes from a man aged 50 to 69 who received an inactivated influenza vaccine. Both conserved end residues are part of each CDR3. D genes are given only for firm matches. A row's size may be missing; if present it is once, few, many or a size class.

D gene,V gene,J gene,clone size,CDR3 DNA,CDR3 protein
TRBD2,TRBV7-9,TRBJ2-3,.,TGTGCCAGCAGCCTAGCGGAGCTTAGCACAGATACGCAGTATTTT,CASSLAELSTDTQYF
TRBD2,TRBV29-1,TRBJ2-3,.,TGCAGCGTTGTTTCGGGAGGGCCTAAAGATACGCAGTATTTT,CSVVSGGPKDTQYF
TRBD2,TRBV20-1,TRBJ2-7,.,TGCAGTGCTAGAGACCCGACTAGCGGGAGGTTAGGCGAGCAGTACTTC,CSARDPTSGRLGEQYF
.,TRBV5-4,TRBJ2-3,few,TGTGCCAGCAGCCCCACAGATGGCACAGATACGCAGTATTTT,CASSPTDGTDTQYF
TRBD1,TRBV29-1,TRBJ2-1,few,TGCAGCGCCAGACAGGGGGGAGTAAATGAGCAGTTCTTC,CSARQGGVNEQFF
.,TRBV29-1,TRBJ2-3,.,TGCAGCGTGGGAGGAGGCTCGAACCTTGGGACAGATACGCAGTATTTT,CSVGGGSNLGTDTQYF
.,TRBV6-1,TRBJ1-6,many,TGTGCCAGCAACCCCACGGGGAGAATGGGGAATTCACCCCTCCACTTT,CASNPTGRMGNSPLHF
.,TRBV3-1,TRBJ1-5,many,TGTGCCAGCAGCCAAGCCAGCACTGGTCAGCCCCAGCATTTT,CASSQASTGQPQHF
TRBD1,TRBV6-1,TRBJ2-7,few,TGTGCCAGCAGTACAGGGGTCTACGAGCAGTACTTC,CASSTGVYEQYF
.,TRBV6-1,TRBJ2-3,few,TGTGCCAGCAGGGACCGCACAGATACGCAGTATTTT,CASRDRTDTQYF
TRBD1,TRBV20-1,TRBJ1-1,.,TGCAGTGCTACCCCACAGGGGGCGGCGAGGACTGAAGCTTTCTTT,CSATPQGAARTEAFF
.,TRBV12-3/TRBV12-4,TRBJ1-2,once,TGTGCCAGCAGTTTAGCGGGGCTTCTAAACTATGGCTACACCTTC,CASSLAGLLNYGYTF
.,TRBV3-1,TRBJ2-7,many,TGTGCCAGCAGCCGTGGACAGAGCGCCTACGAGCAGTACTTC,CASSRGQSAYEQYF
.,TRBV20-1,TRBJ1-3,.,TGCAGTGCTAGAGATCAGGGTTCTGGAAACACCATATATTTT,CSARDQGSGNTIYF
.,TRBV5-6,TRBJ2-2,.,TGTGCCAGCAGCTTGGGACGGGAGGAGCTGTTTTTT,CASSLGREELFF
TRBD2,TRBV12-3/TRBV12-4,TRBJ2-7,many,TGTGCCAGCAGTACTAGCGGGACCTACGAGCAGTACTTC,CASSTSGTYEQYF
TRBD1,TRBV5-1,TRBJ1-4,many,TGCGCCAGCAGCAAAGGGACAGATGAAAAACTGTTTTTT,CASSKGTDEKLFF
.,TRBV18,TRBJ2-2,few,TGTGCCAGCTCAGAGTCGGCCATGGGCACCGGGGAGCTGTTTTTT,CASSESAMGTGELFF
TRBD1,TRBV5-1,TRBJ1-1,many,TGCGCCAGCAGCAGAGACGGACAGGGGAACACTGAAGCTTTCTTT,CASSRDGQGNTEAFF
.,TRBV28,TRBJ1-1,few,TGTGCCAGCGCTTCAGGGCAGATGGGGAAAACTGAAGCTTTCTTT,CASASGQMGKTEAFF
.,TRBV29-1,TRBJ1-2,.,TGCAGCGTTGAAGTACCTCCGGGATATAATGGCTACACCTTC,CSVEVPPGYNGYTF
.,TRBV28,TRBJ2-2,.,TGTGCCGGGCTTTGGTTTGAGGGGCCGAGCCCTTTT,CAGLWFEGPSPF
TRBD2,TRBV20-1,TRBJ2-1,.,TGCAGTGCTAATCCCCCCGCGGGAGGGTACAGGAATGAGCAGTTCTTC,CSANPPAGGYRNEQFF
.,TRBV6-6,TRBJ1-4,.,TGTGCCACCCAGACAGCAACTAATGAAAAACTGTTTTTT,CATQTATNEKLFF
TRBD1,TRBV7-2,TRBJ1-2,many,TGTGCCAGCAGAGACGACAGGGTGTACTATGGCTACACCTTC,CASRDDRVYYGYTF
.,TRBV5-1,TRBJ1-2,many,TGCGCCAGCAGCCCAAAGGATGACGGAATTAACTATGGCTACACCTTC,CASSPKDDGINYGYTF
.,TRBV10-2,TRBJ2-1,few,TGCGCCAGCAGCGGGCTTGGGAATGAGCAGTTCTTC,CASSGLGNEQFF
.,TRBV7-2,TRBJ1-1,.,TGTGCCAGCAGCGCCCGGGACACCCAGAGGAACACTGAAGCTTTCTTT,CASSARDTQRNTEAFF
.,TRBV7-2,TRBJ2-3,many,TGTGCCAGCAGCTTAGCCGGGTTCGGCACAGATACGCAGTATTTT,CASSLAGFGTDTQYF
.,TRBV24-1,TRBJ2-6,.,TGTGCCGCCTTAGGGGAAAGATTCTCTGGGGCCAACGTCCTGACTTTC,CAALGERFSGANVLTF
TRBD2,TRBV9,TRBJ2-3,.,TGTGCCAGCAGCGCTAGCGGGAGTGTTCCAGATACGCAGTATTTT,CASSASGSVPDTQYF
.,TRBV5-5,TRBJ2-5,many,TGTGCCAGCAGCATCACAGGTCTCCAAGAGACCCAGTACTTC,CASSITGLQETQYF
.,TRBV4-3,TRBJ1-3,many,TGCGCCAGCAGCCAAGATACCGGGACCGGAGGAAACACCATATATTTT,CASSQDTGTGGNTIYF
.,TRBV20-1,TRBJ2-3,many,TGCAGTGCTAGGACAGTAACAGATACGCAGTATTTT,CSARTVTDTQYF
.,TRBV9,TRBJ1-2,many,TGTGCCAGCAGCGTTTCTGGGACTTCGATGGAGGGCTACACCTTC,CASSVSGTSMEGYTF
TRBD2,TRBV10-3,TRBJ2-7,many,TGTGCCATCGGCCTAGCGGGTACCTACGAGCAGTACTTC,CAIGLAGTYEQYF
.,TRBV25-1,TRBJ2-7,.,TGTGCCAGCAGTCACAGGGTGAGGGCCTACGAGCAGTACTTC,CASSHRVRAYEQYF
TRBD1,TRBV4-2,TRBJ1-2,few,TGTGCCAGCAGCCGACGGACAGGGTCCCTGGGGGACCTCTATGGCTACACCTTC,CASSRRTGSLGDLYGYTF
.,TRBV24-1,TRBJ2-7,.,TGTGCCACCAGTGAGACCGGGAACTCCTACGAGCAGTACTTC,CATSETGNSYEQYF
TRBD2,TRBV20-1,TRBJ2-1,many,TGCAGTGCTAGAGGTACTCTCATAGCGGGATCTAGGGATGAGCAGTTCTTC,CSARGTLIAGSRDEQFF
.,TRBV29-1,TRBJ2-7,.,TGCAGCGTTGAAACACCCCTGGGATCCTACGAGCAGTACTTC,CSVETPLGSYEQYF
.,TRBV12-3/TRBV12-4,TRBJ1-2,many,TGTGCCAGCAGTCCCACAGCTAACTATGGCTACACCTTC,CASSPTANYGYTF
.,TRBV11-2,TRBJ1-3,many,TGTGCCAGCAGCTTAGAAAGCTCTGGAAACACCATATATTTT,CASSLESSGNTIYF
TRBD1,TRBV6-1,TRBJ2-2,.,TGTGCCAGCAGCAGGGGGCGGTCCGGGGAGCTGTTTTTT,CASSRGRSGELFF
.,TRBV20-1,TRBJ1-6,few,TGCAGTGCTGTGGTGGGAGGCGGCTCCTATAATTCACCCCTCCACTTT,CSAVVGGGSYNSPLHF
TRBD1,TRBV7-9,TRBJ2-1,many,TGTGCCAGCAGCCAAAGCTTGGGACAGGGAAAATACAATGAGCAGTTCTTC,CASSQSLGQGKYNEQFF
TRBD1,TRBV3-1,TRBJ2-5,few,TGTGCCAGCAGCCCTACCCCACAGGGGCGCCAAGAGACCCAGTACTTC,CASSPTPQGRQETQYF
.,TRBV7-7,TRBJ2-5,few,TGTGCCAGCAGCTTAGGAAACCCCCAAGAGACCCAGTACTTC,CASSLGNPQETQYF
TRBD2,TRBV7-6,TRBJ2-1,few,TGTGCCAGCAGCTCCCTGGGACTAGCGCGCAATGAGCAGTTCTTC,CASSSLGLARNEQFF
.,TRBV4-3,TRBJ1-5,many,TGCGCCAGCAGCCCCGACGCGAAGGTAACCGGCAATCAGCCCCAGCATTTT,CASSPDAKVTGNQPQHF
.,TRBV3-1,TRBJ2-2,few,TGTGCCAGCAGCCAAGCGCAAGACACCGGGGAGCTGTTTTTT,CASSQAQDTGELFF
TRBD1,TRBV5-6,TRBJ1-2,.,TGTGCCAGCAGCGCACAACAGGGGAGAGTCGGTGGCTACACCTTC,CASSAQQGRVGGYTF
TRBD2,TRBV4-2,TRBJ2-3,few,TGTGCCAGCAGCCAAGGACTAGCCCGCACAGATACGCAGTATTTT,CASSQGLARTDTQYF
TRBD1,TRBV12-3/TRBV12-4,TRBJ2-5,few,TGTGCCAGCAGTTTAGAGGGGGCGATGAGGGAGACCCAGTACTTC,CASSLEGAMRETQYF
.,TRBV20-1,TRBJ1-1,many,TGCAGTGCTAGAGTTATCCAACTGAACACTGAAGCTTTCTTT,CSARVIQLNTEAFF
TRBD1,TRBV20-1,TRBJ2-1,few,TGCAGTGCTAGATTATTGACAGGGGAAGACTACAATGAGCAGTTCTTC,CSARLLTGEDYNEQFF
.,TRBV7-2,TRBJ2-6,.,TGTGCCAGCAGCCCCAGGACGGGGGCTGGGGCCAACGTCCTGACTTTC,CASSPRTGAGANVLTF
.,TRBV6-1,TRBJ2-1,many,TGTGCCAGCAGACTAGCTTACGACAATGAGCAGTTCTTC,CASRLAYDNEQFF